Presented here are 7 T cell receptor beta chains from one specimen sequenced in a study of graft-versus-host responses after intestinal transplantation (TCRdb year 2021). To isolate intraepithelial and lamina propria lymphocytes from graft specimens, dithiothreitol, EDTA incubations and collagenase D digestion were used. Libraries were prepared through the immunoSEQ multiplex PCR assay. Held by TCRdb, this immuneACCESS table contains in-frame sequences only and omits some clones. Under half of the omission traces to an unresolved V gene where checked; the cause of the rest is unknown. In all, the sample holds tens of thousands of clones, and approximately 91% of those were seen once. The ten biggest clones cover approximately 1.7% of the sample. This specimen consisted of ileum tissue, obtained approximately 56 weeks after transplant. All receptors come from a human patient who received an intestinal transplant, so some T cells may come from the graft donor.

V is TRBV12-5 and J is TRBJ2-1; a possible D gene is TRBD2 (5 bases). The ends were cut back, 6 bases at V and 11 bases at J, with 17 bases in the middle. CDR1 LGHNT and CDR2 FRNRAP come from the germline V gene. CDR3 length: 13 amino acids. The CDR3 DNA sequence: TGTGCTAGTGGGCCTGACGAGACGGGGAAGCAGTTCTTC. The encoded protein is CASGPDETGKQFF.

CDR3 DNA sequence: TGTGCCAGCAGCGGGGACGGTTACAATGAGCAGTTCTTC. Translating gives CASSGDGYNEQFF. This sequence joins TRBV9 and TRBJ2-1, with D possibly called TRBD1 or TRBD2 (5 bases each). V was clipped by 3 bases and J by 4 bases, with 8 bases between them. Germline CDR1 reads SGDLS; CDR2 reads YYNGEE. This CDR3 region has 13 residues.

Only one count was recorded for this clone. V is TRBV7-3 and J is TRBJ1-1; no definite D call. Deletions cut 1 base from V and 8 bases from J, with 11 bases between. The V gene's germline CDR1 is SGHTA and CDR2 FQGTGA. This CDR3 has 13 amino acids. CDR3 coding DNA: TGTGCCAGCAGCTTAAGGGGTCTCAGGGAAGCTTTCTTT. It translates to CASSLRGLREAFF. The full variable domain, completed using reference TRBV7-3 and TRBJ1-1, is GAGVSQTPSNKVTEKGKYVELRCDPISGHTALYWYRQSLGQGPEFLIYFQGTGAADDSGLPNDRFFAVRPEGSVSTLKIQRTERGDSAVYLCASSLRGLREAFFGQGTRLTVV.

This chain uses TRBV15 with TRBJ2-7; D may be TRBD1 (5 bases). Trimming took 8 bases from V and 1 from J, leaving 21 bases between them. This CDR3 has 16 amino acids. Germline loops: CDR1 LNHNV, CDR2 YYDKDF (reference sequence). The CDR3, as DNA: TGTGCCACCTCTGGGGCCTTGGACCCGCCTTCCTACGAGCAGTACTTC. Amino acids: CATSGALDPPSYEQYF.

In this sample, this clone turned up a few times. The same CDR3 arises from other DNA sequences in this sample as well. CDR3 DNA sequence: TGTGCCAGCAGTTACTCGATCAGCTCTGGAAACACCATATATTTT. This codes for CASSYSISSGNTIYF. This chain connects TRBV6-5 to TRBJ1-3; no clear D gene. V lost 0 bases and J lost 0, with 6 bases in between. Germline loops: CDR1 MNHEY, CDR2 SVGAGI. This CDR3 is built from 15 residues.

The gene calls are TRBV6-1 and TRBJ2-3; no clear D. Germline CDR1 and CDR2: MNHNS and SASEGT. With 6 bases removed from V and 8 bases from J, the gap between germline ends came to 12 bases. The CDR3 is 12 amino acids. CDR3 bases: TGTGCCAGCAGCCCGTGGTCGCCTACGCAGTATTTT. It codes for CASSPWSPTQYF.

This clone was observed a few times. The CDR3 protein is CASSEALTVWDTIYF. DNA of the CDR3: TGTGCCAGCAGTGAAGCGCTAACTGTTTGGGACACCATATATTTT. V gene TRBV2 combines with J gene TRBJ1-3; D is undetermined. CDR3 length: 15 amino acids. V was cut by 0 bases and J by 8 bases, with 14 bases left in between. Germline CDR1 SNHLY, CDR2 FYNNEI. Filled out from reference TRBV2 and TRBJ1-3, the complete variable domain reads EPEVTQTPSHQVTQMGQEVILRCVPISNHLYFYWYRQILGQKVEFLVSFYNNEISEKSEIFDDQFSVERPDGSNFTLKIRSTKLEDSAMYFCASSEALTVWDTIYFGEGSWLTVV.